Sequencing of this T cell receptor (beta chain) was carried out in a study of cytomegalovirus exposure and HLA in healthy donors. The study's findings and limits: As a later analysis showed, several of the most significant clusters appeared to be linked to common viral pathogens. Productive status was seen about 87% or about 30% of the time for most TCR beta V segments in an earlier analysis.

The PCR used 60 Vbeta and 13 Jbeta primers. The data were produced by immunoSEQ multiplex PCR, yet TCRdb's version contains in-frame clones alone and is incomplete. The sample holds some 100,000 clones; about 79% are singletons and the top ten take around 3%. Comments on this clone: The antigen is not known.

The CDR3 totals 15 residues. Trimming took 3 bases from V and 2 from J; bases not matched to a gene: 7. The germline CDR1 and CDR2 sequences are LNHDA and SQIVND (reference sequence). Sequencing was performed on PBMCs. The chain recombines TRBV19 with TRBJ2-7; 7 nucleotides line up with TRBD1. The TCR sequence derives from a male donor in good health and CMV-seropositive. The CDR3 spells CASSISRGPTYEQYF. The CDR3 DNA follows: TGTGCCAGTAGTATCTCGAGGGGGCCAACCTACGAGCAGTACTTC.